This T cell receptor beta chain derives from a study of vaccination and CD4 T cells after COVID-19. Across the study: Control cultures, each given a CEFX pool, an HIV-1 Nef pool, or no peptide, were included.

The Oncomine TCR Beta short-read assay was what sequenced the DNA obtained from cultured CD4+ T cells. TCRdb recomputed calls from the PCR reads with MiXCR, one row per CDR3 protein. The sample includes several thousand distinct CDR3 sequences, around 50% of them seen just once. Concerning this clonotype: Its antigen is undetermined.

The CDR3 spans 16 residues. Trimming at V came to 6 bases and at J to 4 bases, leaving 10 bases not matched to a gene. Germline CDR1 is WNHNN and CDR2 is SYGVQD (reference sequence). The treatment was: roughly 11-day PBMC culture with coronavirus spike peptide pools or control peptides (ViraFEST assay). Before the COVID-19 pandemic (2011-2018), CD4+ T cells were obtained from the unexposed donor. The sequence was collected from a human donor in good health. Sequencing was carried out using CD4+ T cells from blood, cultured in vitro. The genes are TRBV10-1 and TRBJ2-2, with 8 bases matching TRBD1. The chain's CDR3 is CASSQVRTGPTGELFF. The DNA for the CDR3 is TGCGCCAGCAGCCAGGTCAGGACAGGGCCCACCGGGGAGCTGTTTTTT.